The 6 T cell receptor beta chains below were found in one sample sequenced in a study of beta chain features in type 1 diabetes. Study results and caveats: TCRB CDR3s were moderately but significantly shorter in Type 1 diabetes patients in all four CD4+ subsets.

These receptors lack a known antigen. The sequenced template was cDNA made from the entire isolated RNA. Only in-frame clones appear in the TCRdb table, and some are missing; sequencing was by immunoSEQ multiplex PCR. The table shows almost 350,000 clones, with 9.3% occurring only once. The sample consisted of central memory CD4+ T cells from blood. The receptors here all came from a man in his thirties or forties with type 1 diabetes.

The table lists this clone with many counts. The CDR3 DNA reads TGTGCCAGCATGGACGGCTCTGGAAACACCATATATTTT. Encoded protein: CASMDGSGNTIYF. The chain links TRBV2 to TRBJ1-3; the D is unclear. The CDR3 runs to 13 residues. The germline CDR1 and CDR2 sequences are SNHLY and FYNNEI. Trimming stripped 7 bases from V and 0 bases from J, with 7 bases between. The whole variable domain, remainder taken from reference TRBV2 and TRBJ1-3, is EPEVTQTPSHQVTQMGQEVILRCVPISNHLYFYWYRQILGQKVEFLVSFYNNEISEKSEIFDDQFSVERPDGSNFTLKIRSTKLEDSAMYFCASMDGSGNTIYFGEGSWLTVV.

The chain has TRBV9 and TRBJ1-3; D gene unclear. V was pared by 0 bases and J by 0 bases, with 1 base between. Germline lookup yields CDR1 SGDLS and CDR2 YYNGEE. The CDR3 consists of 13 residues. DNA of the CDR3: TGTGCCAGCAGCGTAGACTCTGGAAACACCATATATTTT. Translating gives CASSVDSGNTIYF.

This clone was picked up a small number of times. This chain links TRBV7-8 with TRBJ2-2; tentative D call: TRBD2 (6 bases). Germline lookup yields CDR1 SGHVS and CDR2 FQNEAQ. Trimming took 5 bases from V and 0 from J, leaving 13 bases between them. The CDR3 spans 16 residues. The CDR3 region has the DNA TGTGCCAGCAGCCTAGGCGCGGGGACGAACACCGGGGAGCTGTTTTTT. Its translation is CASSLGAGTNTGELFF.

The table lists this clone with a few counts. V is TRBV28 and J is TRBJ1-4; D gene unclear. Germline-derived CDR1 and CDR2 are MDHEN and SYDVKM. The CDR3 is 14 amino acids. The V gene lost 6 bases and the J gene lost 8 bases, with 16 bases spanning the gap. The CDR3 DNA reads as TGTGCCAGCAGGCCTATGGAGGAGTGGGAAAAACTGTTTTTT. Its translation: CASRPMEEWEKLFF.

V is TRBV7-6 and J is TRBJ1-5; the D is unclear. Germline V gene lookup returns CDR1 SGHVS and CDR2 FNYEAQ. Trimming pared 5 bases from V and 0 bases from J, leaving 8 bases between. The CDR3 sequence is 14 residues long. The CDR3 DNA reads TGTGCCAGCAGCCGCGGTCCTAGCAATCAGCCCCAGCATTTT. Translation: CASSRGPSNQPQHF.

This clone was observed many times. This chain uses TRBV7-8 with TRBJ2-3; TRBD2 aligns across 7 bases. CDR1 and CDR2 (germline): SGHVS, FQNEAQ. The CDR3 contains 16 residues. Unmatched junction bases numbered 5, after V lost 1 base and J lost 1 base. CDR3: CASSLDRGVGTDTQYF. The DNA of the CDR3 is TGTGCCAGCAGCTTAGACCGGGGGGTGGGCACAGATACGCAGTATTTT.